Listed here are 27 T cell receptor beta chains from one sample, sequenced in a study of T cells in localized non-small cell lung cancer. Produced via immunoSEQ multiplex PCR; TCRdb's table is partial and in-frame only. Of tens of thousands of clones in the sample, more than 75% are singletons; the top ten hold approximately 15%. This specimen consisted of PBMCs, obtained before any cancer treatment. These receptors were taken from a woman aged 40 to 75 with stage II squamous cell lung carcinoma.

V is TRBV6-4 and J is TRBJ2-1; D may correspond to TRBD1 or TRBD2 (5 bases each). CDR1 is MRHNA, CDR2 SNTAGT, per germline. Trimming cost V 4 bases and J 9 bases, with 13 bases left between them. The CDR3 has 13 residues. The CDR3 loop is CASSGDGIREQFF. The CDR3, as DNA: TGTGCCAGCAGTGGGGACGGAATACGTGAGCAGTTCTTC.

The chain joins TRBV19 to TRBJ1-5, with no clear D. This CDR3 comprises 17 residues. Trimming stripped 6 bases from V and 2 bases from J, with 20 bases between. Germline values: CDR1 LNHDA, CDR2 SQIVND (reference sequence). CDR3 in amino acids: CASRGPGSLAGNQPQHF. DNA for the CDR3: TGTGCCAGTAGAGGTCCAGGCTCCCTCGCGGGCAATCAGCCCCAGCATTTT.

CDR3 amino acids: CASSMGQGFGETQYF. The DNA of the CDR3 is TGTGCCAGTAGTATGGGACAGGGGTTCGGAGAGACCCAGTACTTC. This chain uses TRBV19 with TRBJ2-5; 10 positions agree with TRBD1. V gave up 3 bases and J gave up 4 bases; unmatched junction bases: 5. Germline CDR1 reads LNHDA; CDR2 reads SQIVND (reference sequence). The CDR3 totals 15 residues.

CDR3 DNA: TGTGCCAGCAGTGACACAGTCGGTAGCCCTACCGGGGAGCTGTTTTTT. Amino acids: CASSDTVGSPTGELFF. The rearrangement joins TRBV2 to TRBJ2-2; the D is unclear. The ends were cut back, 3 bases at V and 5 bases at J, with 16 bases in the middle. The CDR3 runs 16 residues. The V gene's germline CDR1 is SNHLY and CDR2 FYNNEI.

The rearrangement uses TRBV27 and TRBJ1-5; TRBD1 agrees at 10 bases. The CDR3 runs 16 residues. Germline CDR1 MNHEY, CDR2 SMNVEV (reference sequence). V shed 7 bases and J 2 bases; nucleotides not matched to a gene: 8. The CDR3 is CASTRTGGTGNQPQHF. CDR3 nucleotide sequence: TGTGCCAGCACCCGGACAGGGGGGACGGGCAATCAGCCCCAGCATTTT.

This clone was seen just once. This chain links TRBV5-4 with TRBJ1-2; possible D gene TRBD1, 6 bases. CDR1 and CDR2 (germline): SGHNT, YYREEE (reference sequence). The CDR3 loop spans 14 amino acids. V lost 2 bases to trimming and J lost 4 bases, with 12 bases between them. The CDR3 loop is CASSLGTGPYGYTF. The DNA of the CDR3 is TGTGCCAGCAGCTTAGGTACAGGGCCCTATGGCTACACCTTC.

V and J are TRBV30 and TRBJ2-1; 7 bases are a match to TRBD2. Per germline, CDR1 GTSNPN and CDR2 SVGIG (reference sequence). The CDR3 runs 14 residues. With V trimmed by 1 base and J by 10 bases, 10 bases remained unmatched. CDR3 DNA sequence: TGTGCCTGGAGTGAGGTAGCGGGCTCATGGGAGCAGTTCTTC. Its protein is CAWSEVAGSWEQFF.

The J gene is TRBJ2-5, the V gene TRBV2, with 10 bases fitting TRBD1. The germline gives CDR1 SNHLY, CDR2 FYNNEI. The V and J ends lost 6 bases and 4 bases, in that order; junction bases with no gene match: 2. The CDR3 has 13 residues. The CDR3, as DNA: TGTGCCAGCAGGGGACAGGGGAGAGAGACCCAGTACTTC. Its translation: CASRGQGRETQYF. Full variable domain (remainder filled in from reference TRBV2 and TRBJ2-5): EPEVTQTPSHQVTQMGQEVILRCVPISNHLYFYWYRQILGQKVEFLVSFYNNEISEKSEIFDDQFSVERPDGSNFTLKIRSTKLEDSAMYFCASRGQGRETQYFGPGTRLLVL.

The V and J genes are TRBV7-2 and TRBJ2-1, with 12 bases lining up with TRBD2. Germline CDR1 SGHTA, CDR2 FQGNSA. The V gene end was trimmed by 0 bases and the J gene end by 6 bases; junction bases not matched to a gene: 6. The CDR3 runs 17 residues. The CDR3 nucleotides are TGTGCCAGCAGCTTAGCGCCTTTACTAGCGGGAGGCAATGAGCAGTTCTTC. Translating gives CASSLAPLLAGGNEQFF.

This clone was seen a few times. The junction shows a germline mismatch at one end, possibly a read error. The genes are TRBV4-2 and TRBJ2-1; 7 bases map to TRBD2. Germline V gene sequence: CDR1 LGHNA, CDR2 YNFKEQ. The CDR3 sequence is 18 residues long. CDR3 nucleotides: TGTGCCAGCAGCCAAGAACTCGCCGCGGGAGTCTCCCACAATGAGCAGTTCTTC. Protein sequence: CASSQELAAGVSHNEQFF.

The chain couples TRBV18 to TRBJ1-2; the match to TRBD1 covers 10 bases. Per the germline V gene, CDR1 is KGHSH and CDR2 is LQKENI. The CDR3 spans 16 residues. After removal of 5 bases from V and 4 bases from J, the junction contained 10 bases not matched to a gene. As DNA, the CDR3 is TGTGCCAGCTCATTAGCCGGGACAGGGGAAACCTATGGCTACACCTTC. Translation: CASSLAGTGETYGYTF.

The sample holds one count of this clone. The V gene is TRBV6-6, the J gene TRBJ1-4, with D hard to call. Between the trimmed V and J ends, which lost 0 bases and 4 bases, there was a span of 9 bases. Germline V gene data show CDR1 as MNHNY and CDR2 as SVGAGI (reference sequence). The CDR3 is 15 amino acids. CDR3 protein: CASSYSSQYNEKLFF. The CDR3 DNA reads TGTGCCAGCAGTTACTCGAGTCAGTATAATGAAAAACTGTTTTTT.

The chain recombines TRBV19 with TRBJ2-2; 9 nucleotides align to TRBD2. J gave up 2 bases and V 0 bases, and 7 bases lay outside the gene matches. From germline, CDR1 is LNHDA and CDR2 SQIVND (reference sequence). The length of the CDR3 is 18 residues. The CDR3 loop is CASSIDPVREGNTGELFF. The DNA for the CDR3 is TGTGCCAGTAGTATAGATCCGGTGCGGGAGGGTAACACCGGGGAGCTGTTTTTT.

The V and J genes are TRBV7-2 and TRBJ2-1; a possible D gene is TRBD2 (6 bases). This CDR3 contains 11 residues. Germline V gene data show CDR1 as SGHTA and CDR2 as FQGNSA. Trimming stripped 5 bases from V and 15 bases from J, with 14 bases between. The CDR3 sequence is CASSPGVRAFF. The CDR3 coding sequence is TGTGCCAGCAGCCCGGGGGTTAGGGCGTTCTTC.

This clone was seen a few times. CDR3 residues: CASSLSGTSYEQYF. The CDR3 DNA follows: TGCGCCAGCAGCTTGTCGGGTACCTCCTACGAGCAGTACTTC. The V gene is TRBV5-1, the J gene TRBJ2-7; D is uncertain. Trimming stripped 1 base from V and 0 bases from J, with 8 bases between. The CDR3 sequence is 14 residues long. Germline assignment: CDR1 SGHRS and CDR2 YFSETQ.

The J gene is TRBJ2-3, the V gene TRBV7-6, with D possibly matching TRBD2 (6 bases). V was pared by 2 bases and J by 2 bases, with 11 bases between. The CDR3 is 15 residues long. Germline-derived CDR1 and CDR2 are SGHVS and FNYEAQ. The CDR3 DNA reads TGTGCCAGCAGCTTACGGCGGGATGACACAGATACGCAGTATTTT. Translated: CASSLRRDDTDTQYF.

This chain joins TRBV2 and TRBJ2-7; 11 positions agree with TRBD1. Germline trimming cut 4 bases from V and 7 bases from J; bases unmatched to any gene: 9. The CDR3 consists of 15 residues. Germline V gene data show CDR1 as SNHLY and CDR2 as FYNNEI. CDR3 in amino acids: CASSGGTGGGGEQYF. CDR3 nucleotides: TGTGCCAGCAGTGGCGGGACAGGGGGAGGTGGGGAGCAGTACTTC.

The gene calls are TRBV5-6 and TRBJ1-1, with a possible D match to TRBD1 (5 bases). Germline V gives CDR1 SGHDT, CDR2 YYEEEE. The CDR3 runs 16 residues. V was trimmed by 2 bases and J by 3 bases, leaving 17 bases between them. The chain's CDR3 is CASSFPRGSGDTEAFF. The CDR3 nucleotides read TGTGCCAGCAGCTTCCCCCGCGGGTCGGGGGACACTGAAGCTTTCTTT.

On this clone itself: One end of the junction is discordant with germline, which a read error may explain. The rearrangement links TRBV7-2 to TRBJ2-7; D possibly matches TRBD1 or TRBD2 (5 bases each). This CDR3 has 11 residues. The germline V gene encodes CDR1 SGHTA and CDR2 FQGNSA. The DNA for the CDR3 is TGTGCCAGCAGCGCCGGGACCAGCCCTGACTTC. Protein sequence: CASSAGTSPDF.

This chain connects TRBV7-9 to TRBJ1-1; D not certain. This CDR3 region has 14 residues. Trimming removed 3 bases at V and 1 base at J, with 9 bases between. Germline CDR1 SEHNR, CDR2 FQNEAQ (reference sequence). The CDR3 DNA reads TGTGCCAGCAGCTTTGAGGGCCCGAACACTGAAGCTTTCTTT. Its translation: CASSFEGPNTEAFF.

The chain is built from TRBV28 and TRBJ2-3; D uncertain. The length of the CDR3 is 14 residues. Germline V lookup: CDR1 MDHEN, CDR2 SYDVKM. V lost 3 bases, J lost 0 bases, and 7 bases lay in between. CDR3 amino acids: CASSLSSSTDTQYF. The DNA for the CDR3 is TGTGCCAGCAGTTTGAGTAGTAGCACAGATACGCAGTATTTT.

The chain is built from TRBV25-1 and TRBJ1-6; D gene ambiguous. The V end lost 1 base, the J end lost 3 bases, and 7 bases lay between the germline ends. CDR1 MGHDK and CDR2 SYGVNS come from the germline V gene. The CDR3 extends over 15 amino acids. CDR3 in DNA: TGTGCCAGCAGTGAATCGGTGGTCTATAATTCACCCCTCCACTTT. Translated, it gives CASSESVVYNSPLHF.

The V gene is TRBV4-3, the J gene TRBJ2-1, with D possibly TRBD2 on 6 matching bases. Trimming stripped 0 bases from V and 4 bases from J, with 16 bases between. This CDR3 spans 17 amino acids. CDR1 is LGHNA and CDR2 is YSLEER in the germline V gene. CDR3 in amino acids: CASSQDGLTGTYNEQFF. DNA for the CDR3: TGCGCCAGCAGCCAAGATGGGTTAACCGGGACTTACAATGAGCAGTTCTTC.

V is TRBV6-1 and J is TRBJ2-3; 9 positions match TRBD2. V lost 2 bases, J lost 0 bases, and 15 bases stayed unmatched. The CDR3 length is 20 residues. CDR1 is MNHNS, CDR2 SASEGT, per germline. CDR3 protein: CASSEKVESGGYSSTDTQYF. The CDR3 bases are TGTGCCAGCAGTGAAAAGGTGGAAAGCGGGGGGTACTCTAGCACAGATACGCAGTATTTT.

J is TRBJ1-3 and V is TRBV27, with D unclear. Trimming took 2 bases from V and 2 from J, leaving 4 bases between them. The germline V gene encodes CDR1 MNHEY and CDR2 SMNVEV (reference sequence). The CDR3 is 13 residues long. The CDR3 protein is CASSLMPGNTIYF. DNA for the CDR3: TGTGCCAGCAGTTTAATGCCTGGAAACACCATATATTTT.

V usage is TRBV27 and J usage is TRBJ2-7; TRBD2 is a possible D gene (6 bases). V was pared by 1 base and J by 6 bases, with 13 bases between. The CDR3 spans 14 residues. CDR1 and CDR2 (germline): MNHEY, SMNVEV (reference sequence). This chain's CDR3 is CASSLFGGLSEQYF. The CDR3 DNA follows: TGTGCCAGCAGTTTATTCGGGGGACTCAGCGAGCAGTACTTC.

This clone was observed a handful of times. The chain carries TRBV4-3 and TRBJ1-2, with 9 bases matching TRBD1. The CDR3 runs 16 residues. Germline CDR1 and CDR2: LGHNA and YSLEER. The ends lost 1 base at V and 8 bases at J; junction bases unmatched: 11. Here the CDR3 DNA reads TGCGCCAGCAGCCAAGCTCTTACAGGGGGCGGCCGGGGCTACACCTTC. Amino acids: CASSQALTGGGRGYTF.